What follows are 30 T cell receptor beta chains derived from one specimen sequenced in a study of cytomegalovirus exposure and HLA in healthy donors. Primers for the PCR totalled 60 Vbeta and 13 Jbeta. The assay was immunoSEQ multiplex PCR, and TCRdb's table has in-frame clones only and misses some. The table includes some 90,000 clones, over 75% detected once. What was sequenced was PBMCs. These receptors came from a man in his fifties in good health and CMV-seronegative.

The genes are TRBV11-2 and TRBJ1-2; a weak D match, TRBD1 (6 bases). CDR1 is SGHAT, CDR2 FQNNGV, per germline. The CDR3 spans 13 residues. V lost 1 base to trimming and J lost 4 bases, with 7 bases between them. CDR3: CASSLGRGYGYTF. DNA for the CDR3: TGTGCCAGCAGCTTAGGCAGGGGCTATGGCTACACCTTC.

This chain uses TRBV30 with TRBJ1-5, with D tentatively TRBD1 (5 bases). V dropped 0 bases and J dropped 6 bases, with 9 bases sitting between them. Germline CDR1 is GTSNPN and CDR2 is SVGIG (reference sequence). The CDR3 loop spans 13 amino acids. The CDR3 DNA is TGTGCCTGGAGTGTGGGGGGATTTCAGCCCCAGCATTTT. This codes for CAWSVGGFQPQHF.

The genes are TRBV28 and TRBJ2-7; D is perhaps TRBD1 (6 bases). Deletions cut 4 bases from V and 2 bases from J, with 12 bases between. The CDR3 covers 14 residues. Germline V gene sequence: CDR1 MDHEN, CDR2 SYDVKM. The CDR3 DNA sequence: TGTGCCAGCAGTTACAGGGTGGAGACCTACGAGCAGTACTTC. It specifies CASSYRVETYEQYF.

V is TRBV11-1 and J is TRBJ2-7, with a possible D match to TRBD2 (6 bases). This CDR3 contains 16 residues. V lost 0 bases and J 0 bases, leaving 12 bases between the germline ends. Germline V gives CDR1 SGHAT, CDR2 FQDESV (reference sequence). Here the CDR3 reads CASSLAGTGRSYEQYF. The DNA for the CDR3 is TGTGCCAGCAGCTTAGCCGGGACTGGGCGCTCCTACGAGCAGTACTTC.

As to this clone: Other DNA sequences from this sample encode an identical CDR3 as well. The chain joins TRBV18 to TRBJ2-7; TRBD2 agrees at 14 bases. V was pared by 4 bases and J by 6 bases, with 14 bases of the junction left unmatched. Germline V lookup: CDR1 KGHSH, CDR2 LQKENI. The CDR3 sequence is 18 residues long. CDR3 region: CASSRAAPGLAGGTEQYF. The CDR3 coding sequence is TGTGCCAGCTCACGGGCGGCACCAGGACTAGCGGGGGGAACCGAGCAGTACTTC.

The gene calls are TRBV19 and TRBJ1-4; perhaps TRBD1 as D (6 bases). Germline V lookup: CDR1 LNHDA, CDR2 SQIVND (reference sequence). The V end was cut by 9 bases, the J end by 4 bases, with 15 bases between. The length of the CDR3 is 14 residues. In nucleotides, the CDR3 is TGTGCCAGCCAATCGACAGGTTATAATGAAAAACTGTTTTTT. Translation gives CASQSTGYNEKLFF.

V and J are TRBV7-9 and TRBJ2-1; TRBD2 agrees at 10 bases. Trimming at V came to 2 bases and at J to 3 bases, leaving 4 bases not matched to a gene. The CDR3 is made up of 16 amino acids. The germline V gene encodes CDR1 SEHNR and CDR2 FQNEAQ (reference sequence). For the CDR3, the DNA is TGTGCCAGCAGCTTACTGGCTAGCGGGAGCTACAATGAGCAGTTCTTC. Amino acids: CASSLLASGSYNEQFF.

The CDR3 region has the DNA TGTGCCAGCAGTTTAAGGTGGACAGGGAAGGAACTAGGCTACACCTTC. Its protein product is CASSLRWTGKELGYTF. The rearrangement links TRBV27 to TRBJ1-2; 8 nucleotides match TRBD1. V lost 2 bases to trimming and J lost 8 bases; unmatched junction nucleotides: 13. The CDR3 totals 16 residues. CDR1 and CDR2 (germline): MNHEY, SMNVEV (reference sequence).

The chain has TRBV29-1 and TRBJ2-1, with no clear D. The CDR3 loop spans 15 amino acids. Trimming pared 3 bases from V and 0 bases from J, leaving 12 bases between. CDR1 SQVTM and CDR2 ANQGSEA come from the germline V gene. This CDR3 is CSVDTRMSSYNEQFF. CDR3 DNA sequence: TGCAGCGTTGACACGAGAATGAGCTCCTACAATGAGCAGTTCTTC.

J is TRBJ2-7 and V is TRBV27, with D perhaps TRBD1 (5 bases). V was trimmed by 3 bases and J by 8 bases, leaving 14 bases between them. The CDR3 totals 13 residues. Looked up from germline, CDR1 is MNHEY and CDR2 is SMNVEV (reference sequence). The DNA of the CDR3 is TGTGCCAGCAGTTTTGCCATGGACACTCAGCAGTACTTC. Residues: CASSFAMDTQQYF.

The CDR3 bases are TGTGCCAGCACCAGTCCCGGGACAGGGGGCGCCCCTGGGGCCAACGTCCTGACTTTC. The encoded protein is CASTSPGTGGAPGANVLTF. This chain connects TRBV27 to TRBJ2-6, with 12 bases aligning to TRBD1. The V gene end was trimmed by 7 bases and the J gene end by 2 bases; junction bases not matched to a gene: 12. From germline, CDR1 is MNHEY and CDR2 SMNVEV (reference sequence). The CDR3 loop spans 19 amino acids.

This clone was found a few times. In DNA, the CDR3 is TGTGCCAGCAGCTTGGCGGGGGGGAATGAGCAGTTCTTC. Amino acid sequence: CASSLAGGNEQFF. The chain carries TRBV5-4 and TRBJ2-1; 8 nucleotides match TRBD2. Germline V gene lookup returns CDR1 SGHNT and CDR2 YYREEE (reference sequence). There are 13 residues in the CDR3. J was trimmed by 7 bases and V by 0 bases; bases with no gene match: 0.

The chain carries TRBV7-2 and TRBJ1-2; unclear D gene. This CDR3 contains 11 residues. V lost 11 bases, J lost 9 bases, and 16 bases lay in between. The V gene's germline CDR1 is SGHTA and CDR2 FQGNSA. The CDR3 spells CAWRPGLSYTF. CDR3 bases: TGTGCCTGGAGACCCGGGTTAAGCTACACCTTC.

V is TRBV18 and J is TRBJ2-5, with TRBD2 as a possible D gene (6 bases). Near its end, the DNA agrees better with TRBJ2-7, so the J call may be wrong. This CDR3 is 15 amino acids long. Germline V gene data show CDR1 as KGHSH and CDR2 as LQKENI. The CDR3 sequence: CASSLPSAGTDEQYF. Written as DNA, the CDR3 is TGTGCCAGCTCCCTTCCCTCGGCAGGGACTGACGAGCAGTACTTC.

The V call is TRBV4-2, the J call TRBJ2-7, with 14 bases matching TRBD2. This CDR3 is built from 20 residues. Germline CDR1 reads LGHNA; CDR2 reads YNFKEQ. J gave up 6 bases and V 1 base, and 17 bases lay outside the gene matches. CDR3 in amino acids: CASSQVRPWTSGRPGGEQYF. Written as DNA, the CDR3 is TGTGCCAGCAGCCAAGTTCGACCCTGGACTAGCGGGAGGCCCGGGGGCGAGCAGTACTTC.

V usage is TRBV19 and J usage is TRBJ1-4, with 8 positions matching TRBD1. Germline V gene lookup returns CDR1 LNHDA and CDR2 SQIVND (reference sequence). Trimming removed 7 bases from V and 8 bases from J; junction bases left unmatched: 6. This CDR3 is 13 amino acids long. The CDR3 here is CASTNRGKEKLFF. The CDR3 bases are TGTGCCAGTACGAACAGGGGGAAAGAAAAACTGTTTTTT.

The chain uses TRBV6-5 and TRBJ2-1, with a tentative D call TRBD2 (5 bases). V was cut by 5 bases and J by 4 bases, with 15 bases left in between. The CDR3 runs to 15 residues. CDR1 and CDR2 (germline): MNHEY, SVGAGI. The CDR3 DNA reads TGTGCCAGCAGTACTGGCCGGGGTTCATACAATGAGCAGTTCTTC. Amino acid sequence: CASSTGRGSYNEQFF.

The chain recombines TRBV5-4 with TRBJ2-3; 7 nucleotides align to TRBD2. The CDR3 loop spans 15 amino acids. Unmatched junction bases numbered 9, after V lost 6 bases and J lost 2 bases. Germline V gene data show CDR1 as SGHNT and CDR2 as YYREEE (reference sequence). The chain's CDR3 is CASTVTSAPTDTQYF. The CDR3 DNA sequence: TGTGCCAGCACCGTAACTAGCGCGCCCACAGATACGCAGTATTTT.

The chain recombines TRBV27 with TRBJ1-2; 9 bases fit TRBD1. Germline values: CDR1 MNHEY, CDR2 SMNVEV (reference sequence). This CDR3 spans 15 amino acids. Germline trimming cut 7 bases from V and 5 bases from J; bases unmatched to any gene: 11. CDR3 DNA sequence: TGTGCCAGCACCATGGGACAGGGAGAAGGTTATGGCTACACCTTC. This gives the protein CASTMGQGEGYGYTF.

This clone has only a few counts. The V gene is TRBV19, the J gene TRBJ2-3, with TRBD2 matching 12 bases. This CDR3 contains 17 residues. V lost 10 bases, J lost 4 bases, and 15 bases stayed unmatched. In germline, CDR1 is LNHDA, CDR2 SQIVND (reference sequence). This CDR3 reads CATSPSGRAGSPDTQYF. The DNA of the CDR3 is TGTGCCACATCCCCTAGCGGGAGGGCTGGGTCCCCAGATACGCAGTATTTT.

The count of this clone is one. The chain has TRBV11-2 and TRBJ2-3; weak D call: TRBD2 (6 bases). Trimming removed 5 bases at V and 4 bases at J, with 10 bases between. CDR3 length equals 13 residues. CDR1 is SGHAT, CDR2 FQNNGV, per germline. CDR3 residues: CASSISGPDTQYF. DNA of the CDR3: TGTGCCAGCAGCATTAGCGGTCCAGATACGCAGTATTTT.

CDR3 region: CSVGEGGEQFF. The CDR3, as DNA: TGCAGCGTTGGCGAAGGCGGTGAGCAGTTCTTC. The chain employs TRBV29-1 and TRBJ2-1; D not certain. V lost 4 bases, J lost 9 bases, and 10 bases lay in between. This CDR3 contains 11 residues. Per the germline V gene, CDR1 is SQVTM and CDR2 is ANQGSEA.

V and J are TRBV2 and TRBJ1-6; TRBD1 agrees at 8 bases. This CDR3 spans 13 amino acids. In germline, CDR1 is SNHLY, CDR2 FYNNEI. The V gene end was trimmed by 7 bases and the J gene end by 10 bases; junction bases not matched to a gene: 6. CDR3 nucleotides: TGTGCCAGCACCGGGACAGGCAACTCACCCCTCCACTTT. This encodes CASTGTGNSPLHF.

CDR3 in amino acids: CASSPAGVPETQYF. The CDR3 DNA is TGCGCCAGCAGCCCGGCAGGGGTTCCAGAGACCCAGTACTTC. The gene calls are TRBV5-1 and TRBJ2-5, with D possibly TRBD1 on 6 matching bases. Deletions cut 4 bases from V and 4 bases from J, with 14 bases between. CDR1 SGHRS and CDR2 YFSETQ come from the germline V gene. This CDR3 region has 14 residues.

Details on this clone: This sample also contains other DNA sequences that code for the same CDR3. The V call is TRBV6-1, the J call TRBJ1-3; D is unresolved. CDR3 length: 14 residues. The germline V gene has CDR1 MNHNS and CDR2 SASEGT. V shed 3 bases and J shed 0 bases, with 6 bases lying between them. The CDR3 spells CASSDRFSGNTIYF. DNA for the CDR3: TGTGCCAGCAGTGATCGTTTCTCTGGAAACACCATATATTTT.

This clone was observed a few times. V and J are TRBV28 and TRBJ2-5; tentative D call: TRBD2 (5 bases). The germline V gene encodes CDR1 MDHEN and CDR2 SYDVKM. There are 15 residues in the CDR3. V dropped 5 bases and J dropped 11 bases, with 24 bases sitting between them. CDR3 nucleotides: TGTGCCAGCAGTCCCCCCGGCGCCTCGAGCGGAGAGCAGTACTTC. This encodes CASSPPGASSGEQYF.

The chain recombines TRBV4-1 with TRBJ1-5; the D gene is possibly TRBD1 (5 bases). This CDR3 has 16 amino acids. Trimming cost V 1 base and J 3 bases, with 13 bases left between them. Germline CDR1 and CDR2: MGHRA and YSYEKL. CDR3 residues: CASSQGGGALNQPQHF. CDR3 DNA: TGCGCCAGCAGCCAAGGGGGGGGTGCCCTCAATCAGCCCCAGCATTTT.

The J gene is TRBJ2-2, the V gene TRBV6-5, with a weak D call TRBD2 (5 bases). The CDR3 runs to 14 residues. The germline V gene encodes CDR1 MNHEY and CDR2 SVGAGI. With 8 bases removed from V and 5 bases from J, the gap between germline ends came to 15 bases. The CDR3 DNA is TGTGCCAGCGGTCGAGCCCGAGGGACCGGGGAGCTGTTTTTT. This sequence encodes CASGRARGTGELFF.

V usage is TRBV4-2 and J usage is TRBJ1-6; a weak D match, TRBD1 (5 bases). Trimming removed 0 bases from V and 6 bases from J, with 6 bases in between. Germline assignment: CDR1 LGHNA and CDR2 YNFKEQ. The length of the CDR3 is 14 residues. DNA of the CDR3: TGTGCCAGCAGCCAAGAGACAGTTAATTCACCCCTCCACTTT. This gives the protein CASSQETVNSPLHF.

The chain joins TRBV7-9 to TRBJ1-4; 8 positions agree with TRBD1. Trimming cost V 5 bases and J 14 bases; bases outside gene matches: 10. CDR3 length equals 13 residues. CDR1 and CDR2 from the germline V gene are SEHNR and FQNEAQ (reference sequence). CDR3 sequence (DNA): TGTGCCAGCAGCGAGGAGGGGACAGGTCGTCTGTTTTTT. Residues: CASSEEGTGRLFF.